The 31 T cell receptor beta chains presented below share a single source sample, sequenced in a study of beta chain features in type 1 diabetes. No antigen has been identified for these receptors. General study findings and limits: TCRB CDR3 length was moderately but significantly reduced in all four CD4+ subsets of Type 1 diabetes patients.

What was sequenced were expressed TCRB transcripts, since all of the isolated RNA had been reverse transcribed. TCRdb's copy holds only in-frame clones and misses some; the assay was immunoSEQ multiplex PCR. The data contain 600,000 to 700,000 clones, over 10% of them singletons. The sequencing sample was made of naive CD4+ T cells from blood. These receptors came from a man aged 25-40 years with type 1 diabetes.

This clone was seen more than once but under ten times. The chain employs TRBV11-2 and TRBJ2-5, with a possible D match to TRBD1 (6 bases). Trimming took 6 bases from V and 5 from J, leaving 13 bases between them. The CDR3 totals 13 residues. Germline values: CDR1 SGHAT, CDR2 FQNNGV. The CDR3 DNA reads as TGTGCCAGCAGTACACAGGGACGGGAGACCCAGTACTTC. This sequence encodes CASSTQGRETQYF.

J is TRBJ1-2 and V is TRBV5-1, with D hard to call. CDR1 SGHRS and CDR2 YFSETQ come from the germline V gene. CDR3 length: 12 amino acids. Between the trimmed V and J ends, which lost 4 bases and 8 bases, there was a span of 12 bases. CDR3 in DNA: TGCGCCAGCAGCCCTAACGAGGACGGCTACACCTTC. Translation gives CASSPNEDGYTF.

There are a few counts of this clone. The chain joins TRBV6-6 to TRBJ2-7; D is perhaps TRBD1 (5 bases). Germline CDR1 reads MNHNY; CDR2 reads SVGAGI (reference sequence). The V gene lost 6 bases and the J gene lost 6 bases, with 12 bases spanning the gap. The CDR3 totals 12 residues. The CDR3 protein is CASSQGPIEQYF. In DNA, the CDR3 is TGTGCCAGCAGCCAGGGTCCCATCGAGCAGTACTTC.

The chain has TRBV27 and TRBJ1-4; 8 bases are shared with TRBD1. The germline CDR1 and CDR2 sequences are MNHEY and SMNVEV (reference sequence). CDR3 length equals 17 residues. Germline trimming cut 5 bases from V and 3 bases from J; bases unmatched to any gene: 11. The CDR3 region has the DNA TGTGCCAGCAGTCCCAAGACAGGGGAAGGGGCTAATGAAAAACTGTTTTTT. Its protein is CASSPKTGEGANEKLFF.

The V gene is TRBV20-1, the J gene TRBJ1-2; D not certain. The germline V gene encodes CDR1 DFQATT and CDR2 SNEGSKA (reference sequence). This CDR3 has 11 amino acids. V was shortened by 3 bases and J by 8 bases, with 10 bases between the two germline ends. The CDR3 region has the DNA TGCAGTGCTAGCCCGGTTCGGGGCTACACCTTC. Translating it yields CSASPVRGYTF.

Only a few counts were recorded for this clone. In DNA, the CDR3 is TGTGCCTGGAGTGTACAGGGGCCCCCAGGGCCCCAGCATTTT. Residues: CAWSVQGPPGPQHF. The chain couples TRBV30 to TRBJ1-5; 7 nucleotides agree with TRBD1. Germline CDR1 is GTSNPN and CDR2 is SVGIG (reference sequence). CDR3 size: 14 residues. Trimming at V came to 0 bases and at J to 9 bases, leaving 8 bases not matched to a gene.

This clone was found once. The rearrangement joins TRBV7-6 to TRBJ1-5; D remains unclear. Germline V gene data show CDR1 as SGHVS and CDR2 as FNYEAQ. The CDR3 is 13 amino acids. V was shortened by 1 base and J by 6 bases, with 7 bases between the two germline ends. For the CDR3, the DNA is TGTGCCAGCAGCTTAGTAGCGGGTCAGCCCCAGCATTTT. Its translation is CASSLVAGQPQHF.

This clone was counted only a few times. This chain uses TRBV9 with TRBJ2-7, with D uncertain. In germline, CDR1 is SGDLS, CDR2 YYNGEE. The V end lost 7 bases, the J end lost 6 bases, and 14 bases lay between the germline ends. The CDR3 loop spans 12 amino acids. The CDR3, as DNA: TGTGCCAGCCGAAGTCCTACCTTCGAGCAGTACTTC. Its translation is CASRSPTFEQYF.

The chain employs TRBV6-5 and TRBJ1-1; no reliable D call. CDR1 and CDR2 from the germline V gene are MNHEY and SVGAGI. There are 13 residues in the CDR3. V dropped 2 bases and J dropped 2 bases, with 6 bases sitting between them. The CDR3 DNA is TGTGCCAGCAGTTACGACCTAAACACTGAAGCTTTCTTT. This sequence encodes CASSYDLNTEAFF.

This clone was seen a handful of times. In the same sample, other DNA sequences code for this CDR3. The rearrangement joins TRBV9 to TRBJ1-2; TRBD1 is a possible D gene (5 bases). This CDR3 is 14 amino acids long. Germline V gene lookup returns CDR1 SGDLS and CDR2 YYNGEE. Trimming left V 0 bases short and J 4 bases short, with 10 bases between. CDR3 sequence: CASSVATGTYGYTF. For the CDR3, the DNA is TGTGCCAGCAGCGTAGCTACGGGGACCTATGGCTACACCTTC.

The chain is built from TRBV7-2 and TRBJ1-2, with D perhaps matching TRBD1 (5 bases). This CDR3 is built from 15 residues. Germline values: CDR1 SGHTA, CDR2 FQGNSA. With 1 base removed from V and 0 bases from J, the gap between germline ends came to 9 bases. The CDR3 loop reads CASSLDGAANYGYTF. The DNA for the CDR3 is TGTGCCAGCAGCTTAGATGGGGCGGCTAACTATGGCTACACCTTC.

The chain combines TRBV4-3 with TRBJ2-1, with D possibly being TRBD2 (5 bases). Germline CDR1 LGHNA, CDR2 YSLEER. There are 16 residues in the CDR3. The V gene lost 0 bases and the J gene lost 3 bases, with 12 bases spanning the gap. The CDR3 nucleotides are TGCGCCAGCAGCCAAGAGCCGGAGGCCCACTACAATGAGCAGTTCTTC. Its translation is CASSQEPEAHYNEQFF.

This clone was seen more than once but under ten times. This sequence joins TRBV19 and TRBJ2-7; a weak D match, TRBD2 (6 bases). There are 14 residues in the CDR3. Trimming took off 1 base at V and 6 bases at J, with 13 bases between the two ends. Germline CDR1 reads LNHDA; CDR2 reads SQIVND (reference sequence). CDR3 sequence: CASSIGRGAPEQYF. In nucleotides, the CDR3 is TGTGCCAGTAGTATAGGCCGCGGGGCGCCCGAGCAGTACTTC.

Only a few counts were recorded for this clone. The chain couples TRBV14 to TRBJ1-4; D ambiguous. The V end lost 6 bases, the J end lost 8 bases, and 16 bases lay between the germline ends. CDR1 SGHDN and CDR2 FVKESK come from the germline V gene. CDR3 length equals 14 residues. The CDR3 DNA reads TGTGCCAGCAGTCGTGGCCTGAACTGGGAAAAACTGTTTTTT. Amino acid sequence: CASSRGLNWEKLFF.

This sequence joins TRBV25-1 and TRBJ1-3; D unresolved. V was shortened by 7 bases and J by 0 bases, with 10 bases between the two germline ends. CDR1 MGHDK and CDR2 SYGVNS come from the germline V gene. This CDR3 is 14 amino acids long. The DNA of the CDR3 is TGTGCCAGCACCGAGGATCCCTCTGGAAACACCATATATTTT. Residues: CASTEDPSGNTIYF.

This clone appeared a few times. The V and J genes are TRBV9 and TRBJ2-7; D may be TRBD2 (5 bases). Per the germline V gene, CDR1 is SGDLS and CDR2 is YYNGEE. CDR3 length equals 13 residues. With 4 bases removed from V and 6 bases from J, the gap between germline ends came to 14 bases. CDR3 sequence reads: CASSPGVGGEQYF. The CDR3 DNA reads as TGTGCCAGCAGCCCCGGGGTAGGAGGCGAGCAGTACTTC.

This clone was observed a few times. This CDR3 is CSVGEGIAQPQHF. DNA for the CDR3: TGCAGCGTTGGTGAAGGGATCGCTCAGCCCCAGCATTTT. The rearrangement links TRBV29-1 to TRBJ1-5; D is uncertain. Germline CDR1 is SQVTM and CDR2 is ANQGSEA. Between the trimmed V and J ends, which lost 4 bases and 6 bases, there was a span of 13 bases. CDR3 length: 13 residues.

This clone turned up a few times. The chain recombines TRBV20-1 with TRBJ2-3; no firm D call. The CDR3 has 11 residues. V was cut by 5 bases and J by 15 bases, with 18 bases left in between. Germline V gene sequence: CDR1 DFQATT, CDR2 SNEGSKA (reference sequence). CDR3 amino acids: CSAALGSRLYF. DNA for the CDR3: TGCAGTGCTGCTCTGGGATCACGGCTATATTTT.

The CDR3 here is CSVHDLKGLDTIYF. CDR3 bases: TGCAGCGTCCACGACCTTAAGGGTTTGGACACCATATATTTT. The genes are TRBV29-1 and TRBJ1-3; D remains unclear. There are 14 residues in the CDR3. V dropped 6 bases and J dropped 8 bases, with 20 bases sitting between them. Germline CDR1 is SQVTM and CDR2 is ANQGSEA.

This rearrangement joins TRBV15 to TRBJ2-2; D call uncertain. Germline V lookup: CDR1 LNHNV, CDR2 YYDKDF (reference sequence). V lost 0 bases and J lost 4, with 9 bases in between. The CDR3 has 15 residues. CDR3 DNA sequence: TGTGCCACCAGCAGAGAAATCGTCGTCACCGGGGAGCTGTTTTTT. It encodes CATSREIVVTGELFF. Filled out from reference TRBV15 and TRBJ2-2, the complete variable domain reads DAMVIQNPRYQVTQFGKPVTLSCSQTLNHNVMYWYQQKSSQAPKLLFHYYDKDFNNEADTPDNFQSRRPNTSFCFLDIRSPGLGDTAMYLCATSREIVVTGELFFGEGSRLTVL.

This clone has a handful of counts. The rearrangement links TRBV5-1 to TRBJ2-2; D gene unclear. The CDR3 contains 14 residues. CDR1 is SGHRS, CDR2 YFSETQ, per germline. V was trimmed by 7 bases and J by 5 bases, leaving 15 bases between them. Written as DNA, the CDR3 is TGCGCCAGCTACCCATCCACGAGGACCGGGGAGCTGTTTTTT. It encodes CASYPSTRTGELFF.

This chain connects TRBV2 to TRBJ1-6, with TRBD1 identical over 10 bases. CDR1 and CDR2 (germline): SNHLY, FYNNEI. The CDR3 extends over 14 amino acids. Trimming removed 6 bases from V and 6 bases from J; junction bases left unmatched: 2. This CDR3 reads CASRGDRGNSPLHF. For the CDR3, the DNA is TGTGCCAGCAGGGGGGACAGGGGTAATTCACCCCTCCACTTT.

The chain is built from TRBV29-1 and TRBJ2-4; TRBD1 aligns across 7 bases. The germline V gene encodes CDR1 SQVTM and CDR2 ANQGSEA. The CDR3 spans 13 residues. V shed 6 bases, J shed 1 base, and the junction held 3 bases outside the gene matches. This CDR3 is CSVTGAAKNIQYF. The CDR3 DNA sequence: TGCAGCGTAACAGGGGCGGCCAAAAACATTCAGTACTTC.

The CDR3 spells CASSLQGIGPYEQYF. The CDR3 coding sequence is TGTGCCAGCAGTCTTCAGGGAATCGGGCCTTACGAGCAGTACTTC. The chain uses TRBV2 and TRBJ2-7; perhaps TRBD1 as D (5 bases). Trimming pared 5 bases from V and 4 bases from J, leaving 18 bases between. This CDR3 contains 15 residues. Germline assignment: CDR1 SNHLY and CDR2 FYNNEI.

This clone was found a few times. This chain links TRBV5-1 with TRBJ1-1; 8 bases are shared with TRBD1. With 4 bases clipped from V and 2 bases from J, the junction kept 7 bases outside the gene matches. The CDR3 is 15 amino acids. Germline-derived CDR1 and CDR2 are SGHRS and YFSETQ. In DNA, the CDR3 is TGCGCCAGCAGCCCCCAGGACAGGGAAAACACTGAAGCTTTCTTT. Its translation: CASSPQDRENTEAFF.

This clone was recorded a few times. The chain joins TRBV4-2 to TRBJ1-2, with D hard to call. Trimming stripped 0 bases from V and 6 bases from J, with 8 bases between. Germline CDR1 reads LGHNA; CDR2 reads YNFKEQ. This CDR3 contains 13 residues. CDR3 nucleotides: TGTGCCAGCAGCCAAGACAATAAGGATGGCTACACCTTC. It encodes CASSQDNKDGYTF.

This clone was picked up a small number of times. The chain has TRBV4-3 and TRBJ1-2; D might be TRBD1 (6 bases). V lost 0 bases to trimming and J lost 8 bases, with 13 bases between them. This CDR3 has 14 amino acids. The germline CDR1 and CDR2 sequences are LGHNA and YSLEER. The CDR3 DNA reads as TGCGCCAGCAGCCAAGATTCAGGGGCCGTGGGCTACACCTTC. Translating it yields CASSQDSGAVGYTF.

The chain is built from TRBV10-3 and TRBJ2-7; 10 nucleotides align to TRBD1. Germline V gene lookup returns CDR1 ENHRY and CDR2 SYGVKD. Trimming removed 9 bases from V and 5 bases from J; junction bases left unmatched: 10. This CDR3 comprises 14 residues. The chain's CDR3 is CAIRTGGPGNEQYF. CDR3 nucleotide sequence: TGTGCCATTCGGACAGGGGGTCCGGGGAACGAGCAGTACTTC.

This clone was counted only a few times. CDR3 bases: TGTGCCAGCAGACCCACAGGGGGCAACAATCAGCCCCAGCATTTT. This translates into CASRPTGGNNQPQHF. The J gene is TRBJ1-5, the V gene TRBV6-5; 9 positions agree with TRBD1. CDR1 MNHEY and CDR2 SVGAGI come from the germline V gene. V shed 6 bases and J 3 bases; nucleotides not matched to a gene: 6. CDR3 size: 15 residues.

The genes are TRBV9 and TRBJ2-5; D may be TRBD2 (6 bases). CDR1 and CDR2 from the germline V gene are SGDLS and YYNGEE. V shed 0 bases and J shed 5 bases, with 17 bases lying between them. This CDR3 is built from 16 residues. CDR3 sequence: CASSVDDGRTQETQYF. The CDR3 DNA follows: TGTGCCAGCAGCGTAGATGACGGGAGAACCCAGGAGACCCAGTACTTC. Together with reference TRBV9 and TRBJ2-5, the CDR3 gives the full variable domain: DSGVTQTPKHLITATGQRVTLRCSPRSGDLSVYWYQQSLDQGLQFLIQYYNGEERAKGNILERFSAQQFPDLHSELNLSSLELGDSALYFCASSVDDGRTQETQYFGPGTRLLVL.

This chain uses TRBV28 with TRBJ2-7; no firm D call. CDR3 length equals 12 residues. From germline, CDR1 is MDHEN and CDR2 SYDVKM. Trimming took off 4 bases at V and 7 bases at J, with 11 bases between the two ends. The DNA of the CDR3 is TGTGCCAGCAGTTCTTCCCTGGAGGAGCAGTACTTC. Protein product: CASSSSLEEQYF.